This T cell receptor (beta chain) was captured by sequencing in a study of blood T cell repertoires in COVID-19. As for the study in general: Both acute and convalescent COVID-19 samples were obtained from the United States, Italy and Spain. Nucleic acid was either cDNA or gDNA, and it came from T cells, B-cell-depleted T cells, or PBMCs.

Per the original methods: Amplification from reference gene primers served as the basis for estimated nucleated cell counts. The protocol was immunoSEQ multiplex PCR, while the TCRdb copy is restricted to in-frame clones and leaves out a portion. That table supplies the V and J calls and clone size; D and trimming were determined from the DNA. The data show under 200,000 clones, with approximately 86% seen just once and roughly 8.6% held by the top ten. The CDR3 length is 11 residues. Germline lookup yields CDR1 MDHEN and CDR2 SYDVKM. V was cut by 7 bases and J by 15 bases, with 16 bases left in between.

Sample: peripheral blood. The source is a man aged 60 to 75 with acute or convalescent COVID-19. The rearrangement links TRBV28 to TRBJ1-5; maybe TRBD1 (5 bases). This chain's CDR3 is CASTLRGTPHF. The CDR3 region has the DNA TGTGCCAGCACCCTCCGGGGGACGCCGCATTTT.